The 30 T cell receptor beta chains listed next were all sequenced from one sample in a study of beta chain features in type 1 diabetes. Expressed TCRB transcripts got sequenced, as all isolated RNA was reverse transcribed. TCRdb's table, derived via immunoSEQ multiplex PCR, lists solely in-frame clones and lacks some. The table has under 800,000 clones, roughly 15% seen once; the top ten hold 0.093%. Sequencing input: naive CD4+ T cells from blood. The receptors were gathered from a man younger than 30 in good health.

The chain carries TRBV30 and TRBJ2-2; the D gene could be TRBD1 or TRBD2 (5 bases each). The CDR3 is 12 residues long. V was pared by 4 bases and J by 5 bases, with 8 bases between. Germline V gene lookup returns CDR1 GTSNPN and CDR2 SVGIG (reference sequence). CDR3 amino acids: CAWTGRTGELFF. CDR3 sequence (DNA): TGTGCCTGGACAGGGAGAACCGGGGAGCTGTTTTTT.

The V call is TRBV9, the J call TRBJ2-2; D not certain. The CDR3 runs to 17 residues. The germline V gene encodes CDR1 SGDLS and CDR2 YYNGEE. Between the trimmed V and J ends, which lost 4 bases and 1 base, there was a span of 17 bases. CDR3 loop: CASSPPRPIGNTGELFF. Here the CDR3 DNA reads TGTGCCAGCAGCCCCCCCAGGCCAATCGGGAACACCGGGGAGCTGTTTTTT.

J is TRBJ2-1 and V is TRBV27; 14 bases agree with TRBD2. This CDR3 spans 18 amino acids. Germline V CDR1 and CDR2: MNHEY, SMNVEV (reference sequence). V shed 2 bases and J 2 bases; nucleotides not matched to a gene: 5. CDR3 region: CASSLKTSGRGTYNEQFF. CDR3 bases: TGTGCCAGCAGTTTAAAGACTAGCGGGAGGGGGACCTACAATGAGCAGTTCTTC.

The rearrangement joins TRBV29-1 to TRBJ1-4; possibly TRBD1 for D (6 bases). The ends were cut back, 4 bases at V and 5 bases at J, with 11 bases in the middle. This CDR3 has 13 residues. Germline values: CDR1 SQVTM, CDR2 ANQGSEA. Written as DNA, the CDR3 is TGCAGCGTTGGCGGACAGATGAATGAAAAACTGTTTTTT. Amino acid sequence: CSVGGQMNEKLFF.

The V call is TRBV9, the J call TRBJ2-7; 11 bases are a match to TRBD2. This CDR3 region has 16 residues. Unmatched junction bases numbered 6, after V lost 0 bases and J lost 4 bases. The V gene's germline CDR1 is SGDLS and CDR2 YYNGEE. The CDR3 coding sequence is TGTGCCAGCAGCGTAGGTCCTAGCGGGGGGACGTACGAGCAGTACTTC. This codes for CASSVGPSGGTYEQYF.

The chain combines TRBV4-3 with TRBJ2-1; D perhaps matches TRBD2 (6 bases). Trimming took 1 base from V and 5 from J, leaving 12 bases between them. Germline assignment: CDR1 LGHNA and CDR2 YSLEER. This CDR3 comprises 15 residues. CDR3 residues: CASSQGGTHHNEQFF. Written as DNA, the CDR3 is TGCGCCAGCAGCCAAGGTGGGACTCACCACAATGAGCAGTTCTTC.

This clone was detected a few times. V gene TRBV19 combines with J gene TRBJ1-6; 9 bases align to TRBD1. The CDR3 contains 13 residues. V lost 10 bases and J lost 14; bases outside the gene matches: 12. Germline V CDR1 and CDR2: LNHDA, SQIVND (reference sequence). CDR3 sequence reads: CATLGTGKRALHF. The CDR3 DNA reads TGTGCCACCTTGGGGACAGGGAAACGTGCCCTCCACTTT.

This chain uses TRBV11-2 with TRBJ2-2, with TRBD2 matching over 7 bases. The V gene end was trimmed by 4 bases and the J gene end by 4 bases; junction bases not matched to a gene: 3. The CDR3 runs to 14 residues. The germline V gene has CDR1 SGHAT and CDR2 FQNNGV. In DNA, the CDR3 is TGTGCCAGCAGCTCCCGGGAGGTCACCGGGGAGCTGTTTTTT. Amino acids: CASSSREVTGELFF.

This clone was seen only a few times. The chain links TRBV19 to TRBJ2-4; TRBD1 matches at 9 bases. The germline V gene has CDR1 LNHDA and CDR2 SQIVND (reference sequence). The CDR3 runs to 18 residues. V lost 7 bases, J lost 0 bases, and 13 bases stayed unmatched. The CDR3 loop reads CASIGDRESSLAKNIQYF. The DNA of the CDR3 is TGTGCCAGTATCGGGGACAGGGAGTCATCGTTAGCCAAAAACATTCAGTACTTC.

This chain links TRBV11-3 with TRBJ1-1, with 7 bases fitting TRBD1. Germline values: CDR1 SGHNT, CDR2 YENEEA. V was clipped by 5 bases and J by 5 bases; unmatched bases: 11. The CDR3 is 15 residues long. The CDR3 sequence: CASSPGDRETTEAFF. DNA of the CDR3: TGTGCCAGCAGCCCCGGGGACAGAGAAACAACTGAAGCTTTCTTT.

The rearrangement joins TRBV15 to TRBJ1-6, with 7 bases lining up with TRBD1. This CDR3 spans 15 amino acids. Germline V gives CDR1 LNHNV, CDR2 YYDKDF (reference sequence). J was trimmed by 10 bases and V by 2 bases; bases with no gene match: 8. DNA for the CDR3: TGTGCCACCAGCAGAAACGACAGGGTTGGGTCACCCCTCCACTTT. This gives the protein CATSRNDRVGSPLHF. The entire variable domain, with the rest obtained from reference TRBV15 and TRBJ1-6, is as follows: DAMVIQNPRYQVTQFGKPVTLSCSQTLNHNVMYWYQQKSSQAPKLLFHYYDKDFNNEADTPDNFQSRRPNTSFCFLDIRSPGLGDTAMYLCATSRNDRVGSPLHFGNGTRLTVT.

This clone occurred a few times. The rearrangement joins TRBV4-1 to TRBJ2-7, with D perhaps TRBD2 (6 bases). Germline V gene data show CDR1 as MGHRA and CDR2 as YSYEKL. The CDR3 length is 17 residues. The germline V and J ends were trimmed by 0 bases and 7 bases, with 22 bases remaining between them. The CDR3 sequence: CASSQEGDRRGPREQYF. The CDR3 DNA follows: TGCGCCAGCAGCCAAGAAGGGGATAGGAGGGGACCACGGGAGCAGTACTTC.

This chain joins TRBV4-1 and TRBJ1-1; no clear D gene. The CDR3 sequence is 14 residues long. The germline gives CDR1 MGHRA, CDR2 YSYEKL. The V end was cut by 1 base, the J end by 4 bases, with 10 bases between. Here the CDR3 DNA reads TGCGCCAGCAGCCAAGTTGCTTTAATCACTGAAGCTTTCTTT. Translation: CASSQVALITEAFF.

This clone was seen more than once but under ten times. V is TRBV15 and J is TRBJ2-3, with TRBD2 matching 10 bases. The CDR3 covers 18 residues. V lost 6 bases and J lost 1; bases outside the gene matches: 13. Germline V CDR1 and CDR2: LNHNV, YYDKDF (reference sequence). The CDR3 protein is CATSPTFSGGSGTDTQYF. As DNA, the CDR3 is TGTGCCACCAGTCCGACCTTTAGCGGGGGGAGTGGCACAGATACGCAGTATTTT.

This rearrangement joins TRBV18 to TRBJ1-5, with a tentative D call TRBD1 (6 bases). Trimming removed 3 bases at V and 2 bases at J, with 14 bases between. Per germline, CDR1 KGHSH and CDR2 LQKENI. The CDR3 is made up of 16 amino acids. The CDR3 is CASSPFRGDGNQPQHF. As DNA, the CDR3 is TGTGCCAGCTCACCGTTTAGGGGGGACGGCAATCAGCCCCAGCATTTT.

The CDR3 is CAISETGENTEAFF. In DNA, the CDR3 is TGTGCCATCAGTGAGACAGGAGAGAACACTGAAGCTTTCTTT. The V and J genes are TRBV10-3 and TRBJ1-1, with a weak D call TRBD1 (5 bases). There are 14 residues in the CDR3. Trimming removed 2 bases from V and 1 base from J, with 8 bases in between. Germline CDR1 is ENHRY and CDR2 is SYGVKD.

The genes are TRBV28 and TRBJ2-5, with D maybe TRBD1 (6 bases). The DNA end is more similar to TRBJ2-7, so the J call may be wrong. The CDR3 is 15 residues long. In germline, CDR1 is MDHEN, CDR2 SYDVKM. CDR3 in DNA: TGTGCCAGCAGCCTACCCACAGGGTATCGCGCCGAGCAGTACTTC. This translates into CASSLPTGYRAEQYF.

The sample holds a few counts of this clone. The V call is TRBV7-2, the J call TRBJ1-2, with 10 bases matching TRBD1. The CDR3 extends over 15 amino acids. Germline CDR1 SGHTA, CDR2 FQGNSA. V was pared by 3 bases and J by 4 bases, with 5 bases of the junction left unmatched. CDR3 sequence (DNA): TGTGCCAGCAGCTTGAGACAGGGGGCTGCCTATGGCTACACCTTC. The encoded protein is CASSLRQGAAYGYTF.

The rearrangement joins TRBV4-2 to TRBJ2-3, with 9 bases that match TRBD2. This CDR3 comprises 16 residues. Trimming cost V 3 bases and J 5 bases; bases outside gene matches: 9. Germline V gene data show CDR1 as LGHNA and CDR2 as YNFKEQ. The CDR3 bases are TGTGCCAGCAGCCAGGGAATAGCGGGAGCGGGAGATACGCAGTATTTT. As protein: CASSQGIAGAGDTQYF.

This clone was detected only a few times. The rearrangement uses TRBV6-6 and TRBJ2-1, with D hard to call. The CDR3 has 15 residues. Germline V CDR1 and CDR2: MNHNY, SVGAGI (reference sequence). V lost 6 bases to trimming and J lost 0 bases, with 12 bases between them. The CDR3 DNA is TGTGCCAGCAGCAGTATTCGAGGCTCCTACAATGAGCAGTTCTTC. Translating gives CASSSIRGSYNEQFF.

The rearrangement links TRBV18 to TRBJ1-4, with D possibly being TRBD1 (6 bases). V was trimmed by 3 bases and J by 0 bases, leaving 11 bases between them. CDR3 length equals 16 residues. The germline V gene has CDR1 KGHSH and CDR2 LQKENI. CDR3: CASSPRQVTTNEKLFF. In DNA form, the CDR3 reads TGTGCCAGCTCACCCCGACAGGTGACAACTAATGAAAAACTGTTTTTT.

The rearrangement uses TRBV11-1 and TRBJ2-5; 8 nucleotides match TRBD1. Germline lookup yields CDR1 SGHAT and CDR2 FQDESV (reference sequence). CDR3 length: 14 amino acids. V trimming: 5 bases; J trimming: 3 bases; junction bases outside the gene matches: 5. The CDR3 DNA is TGTGCCAGCAGCCTGGGACAGGTAGAAGAGACCCAGTACTTC. Encoded protein: CASSLGQVEETQYF.

The chain employs TRBV2 and TRBJ2-5; no reliable D call. The CDR3 spans 15 residues. Trimming left V 4 bases short and J 12 bases short, with 24 bases between. Per the germline V gene, CDR1 is SNHLY and CDR2 is FYNNEI. The CDR3 nucleotides are TGTGCCAGCAGTGCATTACCCCCGGGTCCCTCTCTGAAGTACTTC. Translation gives CASSALPPGPSLKYF.

V is TRBV2 and J is TRBJ1-3, with D possibly being TRBD1 (5 bases). The CDR3 is 15 amino acids. Trimming stripped 6 bases from V and 2 bases from J, with 14 bases between. Germline loops: CDR1 SNHLY, CDR2 FYNNEI. CDR3 amino acids: CASRRDRAPGNTIYF. The CDR3 DNA follows: TGTGCCAGCAGGCGTGACAGAGCTCCTGGAAACACCATATATTTT.

This clone was recorded a few times. V gene TRBV12-5 combines with J gene TRBJ2-7, with D unclear. Germline V gene sequence: CDR1 LGHNT, CDR2 FRNRAP. The germline V and J ends were trimmed by 1 base and 6 bases, with 7 bases remaining between them. The CDR3 spans 12 residues. The CDR3 DNA is TGTGCTAGTGGTTTGGGATCTGGCGAGCAGTACTTC. Translating gives CASGLGSGEQYF.

This clone was seen a handful of times. The chain joins TRBV2 to TRBJ2-7, with D tentatively TRBD2 (7 bases). There are 14 residues in the CDR3. With 0 bases removed from V and 5 bases from J, the gap between germline ends came to 11 bases. Germline V gives CDR1 SNHLY, CDR2 FYNNEI. CDR3 loop: CASSEAGGRNEQYF. As DNA, the CDR3 is TGTGCCAGCAGTGAAGCGGGGGGGCGGAACGAGCAGTACTTC.

The chain couples TRBV5-1 to TRBJ2-1, with a weak D call TRBD2 (5 bases). The CDR3 sequence is 16 residues long. The ends were cut back, 3 bases at V and 0 bases at J, with 13 bases in the middle. The V gene's germline CDR1 is SGHRS and CDR2 YFSETQ. In DNA, the CDR3 is TGCGCCAGCAGCTCCGTAGCGCTTAGCTCCTACAATGAGCAGTTCTTC. Translation: CASSSVALSSYNEQFF.

The V call is TRBV11-3, the J call TRBJ2-1, with D possibly matching TRBD2 (5 bases). With 1 base removed from V and 6 bases from J, the gap between germline ends came to 10 bases. Germline CDR1 and CDR2: SGHNT and YENEEA. The CDR3 has 14 residues. The CDR3 bases are TGTGCCAGCAGCTTAGGGCCTAGCTTCAATGAGCAGTTCTTC. As protein: CASSLGPSFNEQFF.

This rearrangement joins TRBV29-1 to TRBJ1-3, with D uncertain. The germline gives CDR1 SQVTM, CDR2 ANQGSEA. V lost 8 bases and J 7 bases, leaving 12 bases between the germline ends. CDR3 size: 11 residues. The CDR3 loop reads CSSEIGNTIYF. CDR3 nucleotide sequence: TGCAGCTCTGAGATTGGTAACACCATATATTTT.

This clone was counted between two and nine times. This chain links TRBV7-2 with TRBJ2-7; possibly TRBD1 or TRBD2 for D (5 bases each). With 5 bases removed from V and 3 bases from J, the gap between germline ends came to 20 bases. This CDR3 region has 16 residues. CDR1 and CDR2 (germline): SGHTA, FQGNSA. The CDR3 region has the DNA TGTGCCAGCAGCCCGGGGCCCAGGGCGCGGGTCTACGAGCAGTACTTC. Protein sequence: CASSPGPRARVYEQYF.